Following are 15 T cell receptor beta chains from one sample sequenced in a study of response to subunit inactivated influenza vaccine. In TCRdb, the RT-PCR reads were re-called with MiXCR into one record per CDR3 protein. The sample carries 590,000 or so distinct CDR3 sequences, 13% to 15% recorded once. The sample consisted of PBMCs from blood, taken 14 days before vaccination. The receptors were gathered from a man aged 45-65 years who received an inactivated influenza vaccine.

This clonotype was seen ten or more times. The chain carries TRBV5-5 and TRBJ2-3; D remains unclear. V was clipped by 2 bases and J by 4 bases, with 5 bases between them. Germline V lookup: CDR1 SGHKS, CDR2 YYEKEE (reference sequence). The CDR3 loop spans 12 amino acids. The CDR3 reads CASSFTADTQYF. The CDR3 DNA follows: TGTGCCAGCAGCTTCACTGCAGATACGCAGTATTTT.

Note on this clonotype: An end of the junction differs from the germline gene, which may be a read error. CDR3 in amino acids: CASSLVGQTNEQSF. CDR3 in DNA: TGTGCCAGCAGCTTAGTTGGGCAGACCAATGAGCAGTCCTTC. V usage is TRBV11-2 and J usage is TRBJ2-1; D ambiguous. The length of the CDR3 is 14 residues. The germline V gene has CDR1 SGHAT and CDR2 FQNNGV.

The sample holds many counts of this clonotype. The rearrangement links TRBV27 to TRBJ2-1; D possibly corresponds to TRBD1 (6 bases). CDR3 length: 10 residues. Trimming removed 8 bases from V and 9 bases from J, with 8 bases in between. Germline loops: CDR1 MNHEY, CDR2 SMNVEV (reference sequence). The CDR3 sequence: CASPRGEQFF. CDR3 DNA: TGTGCCAGCCCCAGGGGTGAGCAGTTCTTC.

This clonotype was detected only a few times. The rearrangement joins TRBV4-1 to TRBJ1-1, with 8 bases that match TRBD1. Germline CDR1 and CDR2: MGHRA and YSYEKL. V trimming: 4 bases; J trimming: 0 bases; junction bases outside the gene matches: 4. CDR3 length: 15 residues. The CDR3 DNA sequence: TGCGCCAGCAGCCTAGGGGACAGGATGAACACTGAAGCTTTCTTT. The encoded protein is CASSLGDRMNTEAFF.

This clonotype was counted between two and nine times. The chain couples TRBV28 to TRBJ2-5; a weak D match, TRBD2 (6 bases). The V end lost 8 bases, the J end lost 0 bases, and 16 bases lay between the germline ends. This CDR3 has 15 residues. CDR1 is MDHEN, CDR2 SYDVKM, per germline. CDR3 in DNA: TGTGCCAGCGAAGACGGGGGAAAGTACCAAGAGACCCAGTACTTC. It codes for CASEDGGKYQETQYF. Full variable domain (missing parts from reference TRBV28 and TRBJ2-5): DVKVTQSSRYLVKRTGEKVFLECVQDMDHENMFWYRQDPGLGLRLIYFSYDVKMKEKGDIPEGYSVSREKKERFSLILESASTNQTSMYLCASEDGGKYQETQYFGPGTRLLVL.

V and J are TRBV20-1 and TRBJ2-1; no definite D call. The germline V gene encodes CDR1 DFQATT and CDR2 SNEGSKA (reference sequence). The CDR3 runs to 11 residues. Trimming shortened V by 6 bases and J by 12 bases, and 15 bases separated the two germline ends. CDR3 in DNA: TGCAGTGCGCCCAATAGTGCCAGGCAGTTCTTC. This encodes CSAPNSARQFF.

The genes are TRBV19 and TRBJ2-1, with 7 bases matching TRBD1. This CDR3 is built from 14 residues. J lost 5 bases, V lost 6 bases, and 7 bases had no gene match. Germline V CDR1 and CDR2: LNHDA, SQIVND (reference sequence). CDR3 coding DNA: TGTGCCAGTAGCCAGGGGGTCGACAACAATGAGCAGTTCTTC. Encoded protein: CASSQGVDNNEQFF. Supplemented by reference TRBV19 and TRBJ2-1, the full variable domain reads DGGITQSPKYLFRKEGQNVTLSCEQNLNHDAMYWYRQDPGQGLRLIYYSQIVNDFQKGDIAEGYSVSREKKESFPLTVTSAQKNPTAFYLCASSQGVDNNEQFFGPGTRLTVL.

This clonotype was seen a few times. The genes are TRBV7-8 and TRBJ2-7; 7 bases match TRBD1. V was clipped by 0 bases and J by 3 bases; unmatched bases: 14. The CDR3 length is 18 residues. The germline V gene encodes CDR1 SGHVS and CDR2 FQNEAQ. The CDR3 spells CASSLAETGPVPSYEQYF. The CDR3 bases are TGTGCCAGCAGCTTAGCAGAGACAGGGCCGGTCCCAAGCTACGAGCAGTACTTC.

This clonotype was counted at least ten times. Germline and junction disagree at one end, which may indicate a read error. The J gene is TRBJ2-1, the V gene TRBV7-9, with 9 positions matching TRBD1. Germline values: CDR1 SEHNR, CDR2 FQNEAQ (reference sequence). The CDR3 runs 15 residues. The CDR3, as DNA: TGCGCCAGCAGCCGACCGGGACAGGGCTACAATGAGCAGTTCTTC. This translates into CASSRPGQGYNEQFF.

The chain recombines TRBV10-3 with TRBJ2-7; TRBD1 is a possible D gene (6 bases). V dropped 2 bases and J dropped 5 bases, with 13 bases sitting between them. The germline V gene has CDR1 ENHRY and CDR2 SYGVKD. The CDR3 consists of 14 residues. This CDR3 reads CAISETSGVDEQYF. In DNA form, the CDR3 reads TGTGCCATCAGTGAGACCTCAGGGGTGGACGAGCAGTACTTC.

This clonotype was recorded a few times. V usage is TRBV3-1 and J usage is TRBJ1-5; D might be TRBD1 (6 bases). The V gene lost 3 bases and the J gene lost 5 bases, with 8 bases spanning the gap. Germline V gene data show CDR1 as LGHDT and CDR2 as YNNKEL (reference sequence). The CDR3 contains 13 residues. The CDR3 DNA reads TGTGCCAGCAGCCAGTGGACAGATCAGCCCCAGCATTTT. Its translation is CASSQWTDQPQHF.

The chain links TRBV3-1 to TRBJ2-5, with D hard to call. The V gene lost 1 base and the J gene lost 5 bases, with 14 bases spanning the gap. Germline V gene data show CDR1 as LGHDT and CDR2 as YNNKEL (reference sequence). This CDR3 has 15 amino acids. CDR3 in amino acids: CASSQVGNKWETQYF. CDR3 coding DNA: TGTGCCAGCAGCCAAGTCGGAAATAAGTGGGAGACCCAGTACTTC.

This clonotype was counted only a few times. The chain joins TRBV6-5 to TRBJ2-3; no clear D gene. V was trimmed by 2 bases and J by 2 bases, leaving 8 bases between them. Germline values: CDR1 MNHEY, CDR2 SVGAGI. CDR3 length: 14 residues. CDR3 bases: TGTGCCAGCAGTTACGCTCGGGTCACAGATACGCAGTATTTT. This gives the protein CASSYARVTDTQYF.

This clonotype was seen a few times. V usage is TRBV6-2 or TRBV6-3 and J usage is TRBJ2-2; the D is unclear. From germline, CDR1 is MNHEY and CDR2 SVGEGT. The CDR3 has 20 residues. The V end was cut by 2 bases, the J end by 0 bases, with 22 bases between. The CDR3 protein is CASSYPSSRIAYPNTGELFF. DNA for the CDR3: TGTGCCAGCAGTTACCCCTCGTCTAGAATAGCTTACCCGAACACCGGGGAGCTGTTTTTT.

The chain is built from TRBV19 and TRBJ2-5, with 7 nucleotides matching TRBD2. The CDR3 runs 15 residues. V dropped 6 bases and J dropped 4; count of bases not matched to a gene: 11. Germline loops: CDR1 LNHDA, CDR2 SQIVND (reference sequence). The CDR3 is CASSFAGLTGETQYF. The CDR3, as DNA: TGTGCCAGTAGCTTCGCGGGACTAACCGGAGAGACCCAGTACTTC. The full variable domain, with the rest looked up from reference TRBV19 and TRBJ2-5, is DGGITQSPKYLFRKEGQNVTLSCEQNLNHDAMYWYRQDPGQGLRLIYYSQIVNDFQKGDIAEGYSVSREKKESFPLTVTSAQKNPTAFYLCASSFAGLTGETQYFGPGTRLLVL.